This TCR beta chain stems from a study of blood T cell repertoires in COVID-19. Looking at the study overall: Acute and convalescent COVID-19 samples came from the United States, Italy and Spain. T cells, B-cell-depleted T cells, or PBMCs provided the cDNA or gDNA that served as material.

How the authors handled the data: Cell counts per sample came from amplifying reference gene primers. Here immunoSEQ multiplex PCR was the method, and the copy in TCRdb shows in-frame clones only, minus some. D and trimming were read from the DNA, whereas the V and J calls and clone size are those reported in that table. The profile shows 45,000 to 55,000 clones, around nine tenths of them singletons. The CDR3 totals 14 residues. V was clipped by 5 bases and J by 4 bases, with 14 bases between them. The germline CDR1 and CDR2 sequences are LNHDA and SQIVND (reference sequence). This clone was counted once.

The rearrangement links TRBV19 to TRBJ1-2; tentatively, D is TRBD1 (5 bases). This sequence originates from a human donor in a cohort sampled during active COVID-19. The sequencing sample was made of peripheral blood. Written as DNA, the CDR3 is TGTGCCAGTAGTGTCGGAAGGGGCGGCTATGGCTACACCTTC. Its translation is CASSVGRGGYGYTF.